The source of this T cell receptor (beta chain) is a study of post-analysis software for immune sequencing data. Overall study context: Disease trajectories encompassed relapsing-remitting, secondary progressive and progressive-relapsing multiple sclerosis.

As for this clonotype: Antigen unknown.

V lost 1 base, J lost 8 bases, and 11 bases lay in between. This CDR3 is built from 12 residues. Germline CDR1 is DFQATT and CDR2 is SNEGSKA (reference sequence). Study-level results: Multiple sclerosis patients showed significantly lower normalized Chao1 diversity than controls did. Four or five TRBV segments were more frequent in patients than controls; TRBV5-6, TRBV5-1 and TRBV20-1 belonged to this group.

Presence of unique molecular identifiers characterized the TCR beta cDNA libraries. TCRdb passed the PCR reads through MiXCR, listing each CDR3 protein once. This table has a few hundred thousand distinct CDR3 sequences, under 55% appearing once. The TCR was taken from a girl between 5 and 17 years old with multiple sclerosis. The chain is built from TRBV20-1 and TRBJ1-2; D unresolved. Sample: blood. The DNA of the CDR3 is TGCAGTGCTAGAGGGCAGGTTGACGGCTACACCTTC. The encoded protein is CSARGQVDGYTF.